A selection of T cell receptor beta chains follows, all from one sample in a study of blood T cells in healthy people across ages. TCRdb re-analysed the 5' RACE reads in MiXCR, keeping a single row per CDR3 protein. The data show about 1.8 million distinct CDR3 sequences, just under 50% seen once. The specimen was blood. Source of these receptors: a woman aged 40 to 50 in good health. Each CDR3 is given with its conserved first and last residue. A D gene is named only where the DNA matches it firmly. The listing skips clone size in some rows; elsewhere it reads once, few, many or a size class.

CDR3: CASSASGATYEQYF
DNA: TGCGCCAGCAGCGCGTCAGGGGCCACCTACGAGCAGTACTTC
D: -
size: few
V: TRBV5-1
J: TRBJ2-7

CDR3: CASSGGGLQETQYF
DNA: TGTGCCAGCAGCGGCGGGGGTCTCCAAGAGACCCAGTACTTC
D: TRBD2
size: many
V: TRBV9
J: TRBJ2-5

CDR3: CSARSQGHEQFF
DNA: TGCAGTGCTAGATCCCAGGGCCATGAGCAGTTCTTC
D: -
size: -
V: TRBV20-1
J: TRBJ2-1

CDR3: CSVITGGYEQYF
DNA: TGCAGCGTTATAACAGGGGGCTACGAGCAGTACTTC
D: TRBD1
size: -
V: TRBV29-1
J: TRBJ2-7

CDR3: CAVSPRGRRGSTDTQYF
DNA: TGTGCCGTTAGTCCCCGGGGGAGGCGGGGGAGCACAGATACGCAGTATTTT
D: TRBD2
size: -
V: TRBV7-6
J: TRBJ2-3

CDR3: CASSLLRAGELFF
DNA: TGCGCCAGCAGCCTATTAAGAGCCGGGGAGCTGTTTTTT
D: -
size: -
V: TRBV4-3
J: TRBJ2-2

CDR3: CASSATGVNTDTQYF
DNA: TGTGCCAGCTCCGCGACAGGGGTTAACACAGATACGCAGTATTTT
D: TRBD1
size: -
V: TRBV27
J: TRBJ2-3

CDR3: CASSQARTAFNEKLFF
DNA: TGTGCCAGCAGCCAAGCCCGGACAGCCTTTAATGAAAAACTGTTTTTT
D: -
size: -
V: TRBV3-1
J: TRBJ1-4

CDR3: CSASRLEISTDTQYF
DNA: TGCAGTGCTTCCCGACTGGAGATTAGCACAGATACGCAGTATTTT
D: -
size: -
V: TRBV20-1
J: TRBJ2-3

CDR3: CASSAVPGGYQIYRETQYF
DNA: TGTGCCAGCAGTGCGGTTCCAGGGGGCTACCAGATATACCGAGAGACCCAGTACTTC
D: TRBD1
size: -
V: TRBV28
J: TRBJ2-5

CDR3: CASSSRQDLYGYTF
DNA: TGTGCCAGCAGCTCCCGACAGGACCTCTATGGCTACACCTTC
D: -
size: -
V: TRBV7-2
J: TRBJ1-2

CDR3: CASSPRTGLATEAFF
DNA: TGTGCCAGCAGTCCGAGGACAGGACTCGCCACTGAAGCTTTCTTT
D: TRBD1
size: -
V: TRBV12-3/TRBV12-4
J: TRBJ1-1

CDR3: CASSLLAGRNEQYF
DNA: TGTGCCAGCAGCTTACTAGCGGGGAGGAATGAGCAGTACTTC
D: TRBD2
size: few
V: TRBV7-9
J: TRBJ2-5

CDR3: CASSPWGGSYNEQFF
DNA: TGTGCCAGCAGTCCATGGGGGGGTTCCTACAATGAGCAGTTCTTC
D: TRBD2
size: -
V: TRBV6-2/TRBV6-3
J: TRBJ2-1

CDR3: CSAFLQNNEQFF
DNA: TGCAGTGCTTTCCTACAGAACAATGAGCAGTTCTTC
D: -
size: -
V: TRBV20-1
J: TRBJ2-1

CDR3: CATSREERNTGELFF
DNA: TGTGCCACCAGCAGAGAGGAGCGGAACACCGGGGAGCTGTTTTTT
D: -
size: -
V: TRBV15
J: TRBJ2-2

CDR3: CAISETGQGSYEQYF
DNA: TGTGCCATCAGTGAGACCGGACAGGGTTCCTACGAGCAGTACTTC
D: TRBD1
size: few
V: TRBV10-3
J: TRBJ2-7

CDR3: CASREGTNEKLFF
DNA: TGTGCCAGCAGGGAGGGAACTAATGAAAAACTGTTTTTT
D: -
size: few
V: TRBV27
J: TRBJ1-4

CDR3: CASSWQGLETYEQYF
DNA: TGCGCCAGCAGCTGGCAGGGACTGGAAACCTACGAGCAGTACTTC
D: -
size: -
V: TRBV5-1
J: TRBJ2-7

CDR3: CASSPRQGELSGDEQFF
DNA: TGTGCCAGCTCACCTAGACAGGGTGAATTGTCAGGCGATGAGCAGTTCTTC
D: TRBD1
size: -
V: TRBV18
J: TRBJ2-1

CDR3: CASSQAFGQGADYGYTF
DNA: TGTGCCAGCAGCCAAGCCTTCGGACAGGGGGCGGACTATGGCTACACCTTC
D: TRBD1
size: -
V: TRBV3-1
J: TRBJ1-2

CDR3: CASSPWTGTSYEQYF
DNA: TGTGCCAGCAGCCCATGGACAGGGACGTCCTACGAGCAGTACTTC
D: TRBD1
size: few
V: TRBV7-8
J: TRBJ2-7

CDR3: CASSLTDVYSNQPQHF
DNA: TGTGCCAGCAGCTTAACAGACGTCTATAGCAATCAGCCCCAGCATTTT
D: -
size: -
V: TRBV7-2
J: TRBJ1-5

CDR3: CASSQAGRFSYNEQFF
DNA: TGCGCCAGCAGCCAAGCTGGCCGCTTCTCCTACAATGAGCAGTTCTTC
D: -
size: -
V: TRBV4-1
J: TRBJ2-1

CDR3: CASSPSGGLYGYTF
DNA: TGTGCCAGCAGCCCCTCAGGAGGGCTCTATGGCTACACCTTC
D: -
size: -
V: TRBV11-2
J: TRBJ1-2

CDR3: CAISTGILYGYTF
DNA: TGTGCCATCAGTACAGGGATCCTTTATGGCTACACCTTC
D: -
size: -
V: TRBV10-3
J: TRBJ1-2

CDR3: CASSLLASGPPSGANVLTF
DNA: TGTGCCAGCAGCTTATTGGCTAGCGGGCCCCCCTCTGGGGCCAACGTCCTGACTTTC
D: TRBD2
size: -
V: TRBV7-2
J: TRBJ2-6

CDR3: CAISESGRGEQYF
DNA: TGTGCCATCAGTGAGTCGGGACGGGGCGAGCAGTACTTC
D: -
size: once
V: TRBV10-3
J: TRBJ2-7

CDR3: CAISETKGSATNEKLFF
DNA: TGTGCCATCAGTGAGACAAAGGGATCTGCAACTAATGAAAAACTGTTTTTT
D: -
size: few
V: TRBV10-3
J: TRBJ1-4

CDR3: CASSLLERGYGYTF
DNA: TGTGCCAGCAGCTTACTGGAGAGGGGCTATGGCTACACCTTC
D: -
size: few
V: TRBV7-9
J: TRBJ1-2

CDR3: CASSFGGGETQFF
DNA: TGTGCCAGCAGTTTTGGAGGGGGAGAGACCCAGTTCTTC
D: -
size: few
V: TRBV28
J: TRBJ2-1